This T cell receptor beta chain was documented in a study of T-cell reconstitution after alpha-beta-depleted transplantation in children. TCRbeta library preparation incorporated unique molecular identifiers. TCRdb passed the PCR reads through MiXCR, listing each CDR3 protein once. The table shows over 450,000 distinct CDR3 sequences, with 8% to 11% occurring only once. The study's findings and limits: Several hundred graft clones that had expanded were reportedly the source of alpha-beta T cells about two months after transplant.

Trimming took 2 bases from V and 0 from J; bases not matched to a gene: 5. The CDR3 covers 17 residues. This clonotype was detected ten times or more. Its antigen is unknown. Sequenced here: PBMCs, sampled before TCRalphabeta/CD19-depleted stem cell transplant. This receptor was taken from a child aged 2-15 years with inherited bone marrow failure, due to receive a stem cell transplant. The V gene is TRBV12-3 or TRBV12-4, the J gene TRBJ2-1; 9 bases align to TRBD2. The CDR3 spells CASSLLLRGGSYNEQFF. The CDR3 coding sequence is TGTGCCAGCAGTTTATTACTGCGGGGGGGCTCCTACAATGAGCAGTTCTTC.